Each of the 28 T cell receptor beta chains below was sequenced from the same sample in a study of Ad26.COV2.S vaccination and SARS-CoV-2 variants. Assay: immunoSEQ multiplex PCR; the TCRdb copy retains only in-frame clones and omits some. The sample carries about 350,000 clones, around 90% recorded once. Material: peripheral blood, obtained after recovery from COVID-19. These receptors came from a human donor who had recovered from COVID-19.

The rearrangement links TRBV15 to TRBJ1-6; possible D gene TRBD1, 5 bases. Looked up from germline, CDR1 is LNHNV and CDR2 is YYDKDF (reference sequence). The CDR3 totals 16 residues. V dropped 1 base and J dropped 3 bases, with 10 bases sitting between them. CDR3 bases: TGTGCCACCAGCAGAGGAGGGGAAGGCTATAATTCACCCCTCCACTTT. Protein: CATSRGGEGYNSPLHF.

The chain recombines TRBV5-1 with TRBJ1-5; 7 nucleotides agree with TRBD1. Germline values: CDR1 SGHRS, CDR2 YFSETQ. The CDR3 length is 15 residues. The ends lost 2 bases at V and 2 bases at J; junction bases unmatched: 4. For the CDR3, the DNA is TGCGCCAGCAGCTTCGACGGACAGGGCAATCAGCCCCAGCATTTT. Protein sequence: CASSFDGQGNQPQHF.

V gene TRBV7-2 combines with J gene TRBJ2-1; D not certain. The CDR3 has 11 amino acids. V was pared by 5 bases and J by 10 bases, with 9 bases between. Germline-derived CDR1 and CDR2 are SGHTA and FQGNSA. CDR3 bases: TGTGCCAGCAGCCCAAGGGCCGAGCAGTTCTTC. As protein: CASSPRAEQFF.

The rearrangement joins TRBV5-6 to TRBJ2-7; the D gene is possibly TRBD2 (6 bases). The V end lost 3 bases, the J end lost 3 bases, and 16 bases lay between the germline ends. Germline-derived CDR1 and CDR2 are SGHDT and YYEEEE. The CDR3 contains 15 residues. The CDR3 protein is CASSWDSKMVYEQYF. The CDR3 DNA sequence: TGTGCCAGCAGCTGGGACTCAAAAATGGTCTACGAGCAGTACTTC.

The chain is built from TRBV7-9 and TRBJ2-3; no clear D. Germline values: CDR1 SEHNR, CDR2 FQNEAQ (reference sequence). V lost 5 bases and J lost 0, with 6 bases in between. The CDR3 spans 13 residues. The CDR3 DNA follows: TGTGCCAGCAGCCCCGGGAGCACAGATACGCAGTATTTT. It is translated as CASSPGSTDTQYF.

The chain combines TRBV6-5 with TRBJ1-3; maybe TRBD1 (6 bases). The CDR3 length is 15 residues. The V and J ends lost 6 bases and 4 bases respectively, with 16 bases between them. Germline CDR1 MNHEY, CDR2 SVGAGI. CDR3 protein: CASRVTGTRGNTIYF. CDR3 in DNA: TGTGCCAGCAGAGTCACTGGGACACGGGGAAACACCATATATTTT.

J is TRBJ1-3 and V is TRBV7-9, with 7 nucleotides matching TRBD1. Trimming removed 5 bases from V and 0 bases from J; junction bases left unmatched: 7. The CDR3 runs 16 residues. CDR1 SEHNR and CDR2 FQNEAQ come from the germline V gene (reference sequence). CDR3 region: CASSRRRDSSGNTIYF. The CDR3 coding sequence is TGTGCCAGCAGCCGCCGGAGGGACAGCTCTGGAAACACCATATATTTT.

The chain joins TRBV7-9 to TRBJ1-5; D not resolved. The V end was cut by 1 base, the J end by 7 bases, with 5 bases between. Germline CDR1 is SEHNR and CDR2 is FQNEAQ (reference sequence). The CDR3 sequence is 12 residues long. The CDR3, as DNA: TGTGCCAGCAGCTTAGGAGAACAGCCCCAGCATTTT. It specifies CASSLGEQPQHF. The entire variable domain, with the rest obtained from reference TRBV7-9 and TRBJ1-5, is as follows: DTGVSQNPRHKITKRGQNVTFRCDPISEHNRLYWYRQTLGQGPEFLTYFQNEAQLEKSRLLSDRFSAERPKGSFSTLEIQRTEQGDSAMYLCASSLGEQPQHFGDGTRLSIL.

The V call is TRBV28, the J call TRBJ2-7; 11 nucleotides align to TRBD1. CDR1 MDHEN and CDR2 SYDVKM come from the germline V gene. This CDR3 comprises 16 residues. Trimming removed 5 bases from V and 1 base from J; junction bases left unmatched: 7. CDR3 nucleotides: TGTGCCAGCAGTCCTCCGGGACAGGGGGTGTCCTACGAGCAGTACTTC. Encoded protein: CASSPPGQGVSYEQYF.

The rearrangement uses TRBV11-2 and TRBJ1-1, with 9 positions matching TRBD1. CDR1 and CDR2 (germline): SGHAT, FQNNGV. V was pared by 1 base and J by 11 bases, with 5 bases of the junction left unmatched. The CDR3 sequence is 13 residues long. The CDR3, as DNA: TGTGCCAGCAGCTTAGGTGGGGACAGGGTTGCTTTCTTT. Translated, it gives CASSLGGDRVAFF.

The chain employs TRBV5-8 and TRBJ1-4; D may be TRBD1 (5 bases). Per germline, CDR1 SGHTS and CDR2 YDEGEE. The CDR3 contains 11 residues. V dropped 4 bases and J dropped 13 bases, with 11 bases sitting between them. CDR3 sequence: CASSQDTRLFF. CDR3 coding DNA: TGTGCCAGCAGCCAGGACACCAGACTGTTTTTT.

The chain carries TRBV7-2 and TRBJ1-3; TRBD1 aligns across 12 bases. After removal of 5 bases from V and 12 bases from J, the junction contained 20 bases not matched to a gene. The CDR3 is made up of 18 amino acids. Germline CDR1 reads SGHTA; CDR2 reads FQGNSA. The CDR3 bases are TGTGCCAGCAGCCCCGCAGTTTTGGGACAGGGGGCCGCCGAGGGCATATATTTT. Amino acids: CASSPAVLGQGAAEGIYF.

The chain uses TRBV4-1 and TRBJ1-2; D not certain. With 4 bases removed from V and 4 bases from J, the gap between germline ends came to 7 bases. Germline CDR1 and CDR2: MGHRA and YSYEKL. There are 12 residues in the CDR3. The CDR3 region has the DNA TGCGCCAGCAGCCCACCGGGCTATGGCTACACCTTC. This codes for CASSPPGYGYTF.

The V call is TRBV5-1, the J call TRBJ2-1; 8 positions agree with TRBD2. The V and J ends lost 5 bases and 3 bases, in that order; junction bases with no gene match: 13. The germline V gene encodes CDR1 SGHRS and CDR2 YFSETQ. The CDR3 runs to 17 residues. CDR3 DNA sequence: TGCGCCAGCAGGCCAGGACTAGCCCCCGCCGGCTACAATGAGCAGTTCTTC. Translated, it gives CASRPGLAPAGYNEQFF.

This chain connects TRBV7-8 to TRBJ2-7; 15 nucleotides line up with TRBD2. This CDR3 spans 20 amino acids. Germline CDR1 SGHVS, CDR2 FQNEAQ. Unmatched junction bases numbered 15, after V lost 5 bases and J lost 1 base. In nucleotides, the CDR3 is TGTGCCAGCAGCACGCCCGGGACTAGCGGGGGGCCAATAACTTCCTACGAGCAGTACTTC. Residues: CASSTPGTSGGPITSYEQYF. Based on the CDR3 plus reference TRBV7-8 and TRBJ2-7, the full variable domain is GAGVSQSPRYKVAKRGQDVALRCDPISGHVSLFWYQQALGQGPEFLTYFQNEAQLDKSGLPSDRFFAERPEGSVSTLKIQRTQQEDSAVYLCASSTPGTSGGPITSYEQYFGPGTRLTVT.

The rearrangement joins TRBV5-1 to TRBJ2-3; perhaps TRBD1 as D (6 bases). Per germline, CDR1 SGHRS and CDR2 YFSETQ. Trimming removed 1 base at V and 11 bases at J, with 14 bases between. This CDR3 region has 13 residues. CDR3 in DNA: TGCGCCAGCAGCTTGTGGACAGAGGGACAGCAGTATTTT. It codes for CASSLWTEGQQYF.

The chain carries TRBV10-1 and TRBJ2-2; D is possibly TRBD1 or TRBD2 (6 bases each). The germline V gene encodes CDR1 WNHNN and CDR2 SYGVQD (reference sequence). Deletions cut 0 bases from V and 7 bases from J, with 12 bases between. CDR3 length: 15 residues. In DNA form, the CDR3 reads TGCGCCAGCAGTGAGTCGTGGGGGGCGAGCGGGGAGCTGTTTTTT. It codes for CASSESWGASGELFF.

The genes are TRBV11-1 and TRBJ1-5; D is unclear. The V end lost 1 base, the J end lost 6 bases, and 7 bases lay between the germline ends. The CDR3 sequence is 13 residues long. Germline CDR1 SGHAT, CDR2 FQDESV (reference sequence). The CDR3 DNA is TGTGCCAGCAGCTTAGGACCTACTCAGCCCCAGCATTTT. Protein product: CASSLGPTQPQHF.

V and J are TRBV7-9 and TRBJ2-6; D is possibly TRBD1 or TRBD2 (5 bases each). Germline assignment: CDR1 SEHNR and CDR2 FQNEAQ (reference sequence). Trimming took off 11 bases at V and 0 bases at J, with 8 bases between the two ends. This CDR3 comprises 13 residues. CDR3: CAGTFSGANVLTF. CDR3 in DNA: TGTGCCGGGACCTTCTCTGGGGCCAACGTCCTGACTTTC. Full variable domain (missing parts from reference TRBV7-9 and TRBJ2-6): DTGVSQNPRHKITKRGQNVTFRCDPISEHNRLYWYRQTLGQGPEFLTYFQNEAQLEKSRLLSDRFSAERPKGSFSTLEIQRTEQGDSAMYLCAGTFSGANVLTFGAGSRLTVL.

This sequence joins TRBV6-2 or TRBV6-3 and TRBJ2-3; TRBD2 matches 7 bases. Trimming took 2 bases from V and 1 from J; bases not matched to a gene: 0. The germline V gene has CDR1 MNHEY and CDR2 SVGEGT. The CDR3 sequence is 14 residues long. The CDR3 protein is CASSYRGGTDTQYF. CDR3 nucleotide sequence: TGTGCCAGCAGTTACCGGGGGGGCACAGATACGCAGTATTTT.

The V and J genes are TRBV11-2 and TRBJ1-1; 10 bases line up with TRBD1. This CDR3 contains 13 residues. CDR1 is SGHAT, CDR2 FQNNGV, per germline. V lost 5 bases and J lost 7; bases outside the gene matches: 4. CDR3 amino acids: CASSPDRGDEAFF. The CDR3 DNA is TGTGCCAGCAGCCCGGACAGGGGGGATGAAGCTTTCTTT. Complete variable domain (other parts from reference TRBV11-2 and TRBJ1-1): EAGVAQSPRYKIIEKRQSVAFWCNPISGHATLYWYQQILGQGPKLLIQFQNNGVVDDSQLPKDRFSAERLKGVDSTLKIQPAKLEDSAVYLCASSPDRGDEAFFGQGTRLTVV.

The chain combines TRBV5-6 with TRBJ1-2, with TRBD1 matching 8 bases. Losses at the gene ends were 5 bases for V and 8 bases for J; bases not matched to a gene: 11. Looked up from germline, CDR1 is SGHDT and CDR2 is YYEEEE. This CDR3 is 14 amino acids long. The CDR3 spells CASRDVQGAWGYTF. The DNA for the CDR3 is TGTGCCAGCAGGGACGTTCAGGGGGCCTGGGGCTACACCTTC.

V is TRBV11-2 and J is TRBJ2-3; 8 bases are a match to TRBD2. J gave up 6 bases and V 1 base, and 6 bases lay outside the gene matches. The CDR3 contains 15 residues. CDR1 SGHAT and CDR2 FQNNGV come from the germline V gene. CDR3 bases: TGTGCCAGCAGCTTAGGAGCGGGGGATTCGGATACGCAGTATTTT. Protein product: CASSLGAGDSDTQYF.

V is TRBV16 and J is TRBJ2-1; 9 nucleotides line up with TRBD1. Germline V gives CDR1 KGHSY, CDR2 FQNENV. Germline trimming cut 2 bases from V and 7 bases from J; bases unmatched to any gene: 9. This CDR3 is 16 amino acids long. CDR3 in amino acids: CASSQPSDRGWNEQFF. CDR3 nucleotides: TGTGCCAGCAGCCAACCATCGGACAGGGGATGGAATGAGCAGTTCTTC. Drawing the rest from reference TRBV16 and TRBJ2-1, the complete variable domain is GEEVAQTPKHLVRGEGQKAKLYCAPIKGHSYVFWYQQVLKNEFKFLISFQNENVFDETGMPKERFSAKCLPNSPCSLEIQATKLEDSAVYFCASSQPSDRGWNEQFFGPGTRLTVL.

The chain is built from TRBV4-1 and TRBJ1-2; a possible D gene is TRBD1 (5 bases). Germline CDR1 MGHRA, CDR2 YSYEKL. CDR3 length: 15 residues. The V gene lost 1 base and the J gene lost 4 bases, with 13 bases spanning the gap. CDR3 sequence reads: CASSQVLQGPYGYTF. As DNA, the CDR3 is TGCGCCAGCAGCCAAGTATTGCAGGGACCCTATGGCTACACCTTC.

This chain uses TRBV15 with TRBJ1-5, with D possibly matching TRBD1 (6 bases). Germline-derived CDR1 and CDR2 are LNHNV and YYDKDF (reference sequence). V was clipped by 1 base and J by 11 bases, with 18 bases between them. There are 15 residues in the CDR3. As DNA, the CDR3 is TGTGCCACCAGCAGAGGTATGGGGGGCGAAGGGGCCCAGCATTTT. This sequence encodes CATSRGMGGEGAQHF.

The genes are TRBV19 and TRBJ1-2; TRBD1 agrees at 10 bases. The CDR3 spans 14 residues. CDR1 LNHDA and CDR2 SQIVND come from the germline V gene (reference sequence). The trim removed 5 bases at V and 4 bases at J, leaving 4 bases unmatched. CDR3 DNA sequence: TGTGCCAGTAGTGACAGGGGGCAGGGCTATGGCTACACCTTC. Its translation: CASSDRGQGYGYTF.

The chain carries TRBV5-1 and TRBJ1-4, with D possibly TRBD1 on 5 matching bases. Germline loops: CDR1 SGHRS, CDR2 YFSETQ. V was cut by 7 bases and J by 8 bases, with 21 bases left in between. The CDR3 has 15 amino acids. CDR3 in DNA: TGCGCCAGCGGTCCCCGCGGACAAGAGGGGGAAAAACTGTTTTTT. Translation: CASGPRGQEGEKLFF.